The next 20 T cell receptor beta chains were all read from a single sample in a study of OX40 agonist ivuxolimab in advanced cancers. Clones were sequenced by immunoSEQ multiplex PCR, and TCRdb holds only the in-frame ones, with some missing. The table lists about 79,000 clones, about nine tenths of them singletons. Material: CD4+ or CD8+ T cells sorted from blood, obtained in a trial of the OX40 agonist ivuxolimab. The receptors shown here come from an adult with an advanced solid tumor such as melanoma, head and neck, liver or kidney cancer.

The J gene is TRBJ2-7, the V gene TRBV9, with a weak D call TRBD1 (6 bases). Looked up from germline, CDR1 is SGDLS and CDR2 is YYNGEE. The CDR3 runs 16 residues. V dropped 0 bases and J dropped 6 bases, with 19 bases sitting between them. Written as DNA, the CDR3 is TGTGCCAGCAGCGTAGGTTCCCGCTTACAGGGAAGCGAGCAGTACTTC. Translation: CASSVGSRLQGSEQYF.

The V gene is TRBV15, the J gene TRBJ2-7; the match to TRBD2 covers 7 bases. Germline CDR1 and CDR2: LNHNV and YYDKDF (reference sequence). The trim removed 3 bases at V and 3 bases at J, leaving 8 bases unmatched. This CDR3 contains 15 residues. CDR3 nucleotides: TGTGCCACCAGCAGTGAGTTAGCGGGTTTCTACGAGCAGTACTTC. It translates to CATSSELAGFYEQYF.

The rearrangement joins TRBV6-5 to TRBJ2-7; weak D call: TRBD1 (5 bases). The germline V gene has CDR1 MNHEY and CDR2 SVGAGI. The V end lost 2 bases, the J end lost 4 bases, and 15 bases lay between the germline ends. This CDR3 is 15 amino acids long. For the CDR3, the DNA is TGTGCCAGCAGTTACAGGACACCGATGAGGTACGAGCAGTACTTC. Translation gives CASSYRTPMRYEQYF.

With respect to this clone: Other DNA sequences from this sample encode an identical CDR3 as well. V is TRBV2 and J is TRBJ2-3; perhaps TRBD1 as D (5 bases). There are 14 residues in the CDR3. Germline lookup yields CDR1 SNHLY and CDR2 FYNNEI. Trimming took off 2 bases at V and 0 bases at J, with 6 bases between the two ends. The CDR3 here is CASSEQGSTDTQYF. For the CDR3, the DNA is TGTGCCAGCAGTGAACAGGGTAGCACAGATACGCAGTATTTT.

This clone was picked up one time. The chain employs TRBV28 and TRBJ2-6, with no clear D. This CDR3 contains 14 residues. V was shortened by 6 bases and J by 4 bases, with 10 bases between the two germline ends. The germline gives CDR1 MDHEN, CDR2 SYDVKM. The CDR3 protein is CASRIPSGANVLTF. The CDR3 DNA follows: TGTGCCAGCAGAATTCCTTCCGGGGCCAACGTCCTGACTTTC.

The CDR3 protein is CASRAGSNMNTEAFF. Here the CDR3 DNA reads TGCGCCAGCAGAGCCGGGAGCAACATGAACACTGAAGCTTTCTTT. The chain couples TRBV5-1 to TRBJ1-1; D is uncertain. This CDR3 has 15 residues. The germline gives CDR1 SGHRS, CDR2 YFSETQ. V dropped 5 bases and J dropped 0 bases, with 14 bases sitting between them. Full variable domain (rest looked up from reference TRBV5-1 and TRBJ1-1): KAGVTQTPRYLIKTRGQQVTLSCSPISGHRSVSWYQQTPGQGLQFLFEYFSETQRNKGNFPGRFSGRQFSNSRSEMNVSTLELGDSALYLCASRAGSNMNTEAFFGQGTRLTVV.

This chain uses TRBV18 with TRBJ2-1; D is perhaps TRBD1 or TRBD2 (6 bases each). The length of the CDR3 is 14 residues. In germline, CDR1 is KGHSH, CDR2 LQKENI. Trimming pared 5 bases from V and 0 bases from J, leaving 8 bases between. CDR3 nucleotide sequence: TGTGCCAGCTCAAAGGGGGGCTCCTACAATGAGCAGTTCTTC. Protein: CASSKGGSYNEQFF.

This chain joins TRBV2 and TRBJ1-2; tentatively, D is TRBD1 (6 bases). The CDR3 runs 13 residues. Trimming stripped 4 bases from V and 8 bases from J, with 14 bases between. The germline V gene encodes CDR1 SNHLY and CDR2 FYNNEI. Here the CDR3 reads CASSVVQGWGYTF. As DNA, the CDR3 is TGTGCCAGCAGTGTAGTCCAGGGGTGGGGCTACACCTTC.

The gene calls are TRBV2 and TRBJ1-4; D remains unclear. CDR3 length: 12 residues. The V gene lost 8 bases and the J gene lost 7 bases, with 11 bases spanning the gap. Germline V CDR1 and CDR2: SNHLY, FYNNEI. The CDR3 bases are TGTGCCAGCCTGCGGGTGGGTGAAAAACTGTTTTTT. It codes for CASLRVGEKLFF.

This chain connects TRBV5-4 to TRBJ2-5, with D perhaps TRBD1 (6 bases). The J call is uncertain, as TRBJ2-7 better fits the DNA end. This CDR3 has 14 residues. Germline V gives CDR1 SGHNT, CDR2 YYREEE (reference sequence). The CDR3 region is CASSTQGFAYEQYF. In DNA form, the CDR3 reads TGTGCCAGCAGCACACAGGGTTTCGCCTACGAGCAGTACTTC.

The V call is TRBV13, the J call TRBJ2-1, with 11 bases that match TRBD2. This CDR3 is 18 amino acids long. Germline V gene sequence: CDR1 PRHDT, CDR2 FYEKMQ (reference sequence). Losses at the gene ends were 5 bases for V and 7 bases for J; bases not matched to a gene: 16. This chain's CDR3 is CASSLGNLLAGVANEQFF. DNA of the CDR3: TGTGCCAGCAGCCTTGGAAACCTACTAGCGGGAGTGGCAAATGAGCAGTTCTTC.

The V and J genes are TRBV23-1 and TRBJ2-7, with D tentatively TRBD1 (6 bases). TRBV23-1 is identified as an open reading frame with a role that is uncertain. The CDR3 is 18 amino acids. V gave up 6 bases and J gave up 5 bases, with 29 bases separating them. The CDR3 DNA reads as TGCGCCAGCAGCCAGAACTGGGGCCCAAACAGGGATCTCAACGAGCAGTACTTC. Protein sequence: CASSQNWGPNRDLNEQYF.

This clone occurred many times. The rearrangement links TRBV28 to TRBJ2-7; 8 nucleotides align to TRBD1. Germline V gives CDR1 MDHEN, CDR2 SYDVKM. The CDR3 consists of 15 residues. Trimming cost V 7 bases and J 0 bases; bases outside gene matches: 8. DNA of the CDR3: TGTGCCAGCACCTTCGTGACAGGGGCCTCCTACGAGCAGTACTTC. This translates into CASTFVTGASYEQYF. The variable domain in full, completed from reference TRBV28 and TRBJ2-7, reads DVKVTQSSRYLVKRTGEKVFLECVQDMDHENMFWYRQDPGLGLRLIYFSYDVKMKEKGDIPEGYSVSREKKERFSLILESASTNQTSMYLCASTFVTGASYEQYFGPGTRLTVT.

The chain has TRBV11-3 and TRBJ2-1; no clear D gene. Trimming removed 4 bases from V and 6 bases from J, with 10 bases in between. The length of the CDR3 is 13 residues. Germline V CDR1 and CDR2: SGHNT, YENEEA. The CDR3, as DNA: TGTGCCAGCAGCTATGCCCGCGGCAATGAGCAGTTCTTC. Protein sequence: CASSYARGNEQFF.

The chain is built from TRBV28 and TRBJ1-1, with D hard to call. Germline CDR1 and CDR2: MDHEN and SYDVKM. The CDR3 consists of 14 residues. Trimming removed 3 bases at V and 6 bases at J, with 14 bases between. CDR3 loop: CASSLALGVAEAFF. The CDR3 DNA is TGTGCCAGCAGTTTGGCCCTGGGTGTTGCTGAAGCTTTCTTT.

The DNA for the CDR3 is TGTGCCAGCAGCTTAGAGCAGGCTCAGATCCCACCACAATACGAGCAGTACTTC. As protein: CASSLEQAQIPPQYEQYF. The rearrangement links TRBV7-2 to TRBJ2-7; D remains unclear. Trimming took off 1 base at V and 4 bases at J, with 23 bases between the two ends. Germline CDR1 and CDR2: SGHTA and FQGNSA. This CDR3 has 18 amino acids.

V usage is TRBV7-2 and J usage is TRBJ2-5; unclear D gene. V lost 0 bases and J 4 bases, leaving 6 bases between the germline ends. Germline-derived CDR1 and CDR2 are SGHTA and FQGNSA. CDR3 size: 13 residues. The CDR3 DNA reads as TGTGCCAGCAGCTTAGCGCCGGGAGAGACCCAGTACTTC. It codes for CASSLAPGETQYF.

The chain has TRBV15 and TRBJ2-7, with D hard to call. This CDR3 spans 14 amino acids. The germline V gene encodes CDR1 LNHNV and CDR2 YYDKDF (reference sequence). V gave up 8 bases and J gave up 4 bases, with 18 bases separating them. The CDR3 here is CATSAGSFIYEQYF. In nucleotides, the CDR3 is TGTGCCACCTCCGCCGGCTCCTTTATATACGAGCAGTACTTC.

The chain recombines TRBV4-1 with TRBJ2-7, with 12 positions matching TRBD2. The germline V gene has CDR1 MGHRA and CDR2 YSYEKL. This CDR3 spans 16 amino acids. V was pared by 1 base and J by 4 bases, with 5 bases of the junction left unmatched. In DNA, the CDR3 is TGCGCCAGCAGCCAAGCCCGGCTAGCGGGAGGGTACGAGCAGTACTTC. Protein sequence: CASSQARLAGGYEQYF.

The CDR3 DNA is TGTGCCAGCAGCTTGTCCGGGGGGGCATACAATGAGCAGTTCTTC. This encodes CASSLSGGAYNEQFF. The rearrangement uses TRBV5-6 and TRBJ2-1; 8 nucleotides agree with TRBD2. The CDR3 contains 15 residues. With V trimmed by 1 base and J by 4 bases, 4 bases remained unmatched. Germline-derived CDR1 and CDR2 are SGHDT and YYEEEE.